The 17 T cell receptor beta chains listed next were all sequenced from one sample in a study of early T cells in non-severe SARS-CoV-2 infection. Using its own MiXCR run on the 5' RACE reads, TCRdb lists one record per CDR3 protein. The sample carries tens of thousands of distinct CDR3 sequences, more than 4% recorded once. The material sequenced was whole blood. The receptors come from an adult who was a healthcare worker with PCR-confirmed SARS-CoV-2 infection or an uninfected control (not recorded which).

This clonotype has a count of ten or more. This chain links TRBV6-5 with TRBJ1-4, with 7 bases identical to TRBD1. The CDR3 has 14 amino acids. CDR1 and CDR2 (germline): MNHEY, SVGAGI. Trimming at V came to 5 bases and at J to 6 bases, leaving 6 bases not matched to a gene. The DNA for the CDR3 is TGTGCCAGCAGTCGAGACAGGGTGGATGAAAAACTGTTTTTT. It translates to CASSRDRVDEKLFF.

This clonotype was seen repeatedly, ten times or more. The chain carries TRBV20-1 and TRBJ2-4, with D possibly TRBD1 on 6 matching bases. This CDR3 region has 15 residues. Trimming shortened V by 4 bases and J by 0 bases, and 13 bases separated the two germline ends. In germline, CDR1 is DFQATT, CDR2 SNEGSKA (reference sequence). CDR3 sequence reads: CSATPGQIAKNIQYF. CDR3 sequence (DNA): TGCAGTGCTACCCCGGGACAAATAGCCAAAAACATTCAGTACTTC.

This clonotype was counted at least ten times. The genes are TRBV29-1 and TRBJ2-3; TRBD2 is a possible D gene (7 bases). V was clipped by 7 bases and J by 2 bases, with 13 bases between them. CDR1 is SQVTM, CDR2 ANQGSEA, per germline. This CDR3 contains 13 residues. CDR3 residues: CSAGGPPTDTQYF. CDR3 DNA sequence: TGCAGCGCCGGGGGGCCCCCCACAGATACGCAGTATTTT.

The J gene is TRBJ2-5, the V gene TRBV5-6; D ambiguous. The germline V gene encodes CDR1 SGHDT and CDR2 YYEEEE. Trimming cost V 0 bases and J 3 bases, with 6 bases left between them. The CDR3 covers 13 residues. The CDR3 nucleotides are TGTGCCAGCAGCTTGGTACTTGAAGAGACCCAGTACTTC. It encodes CASSLVLEETQYF.

For the CDR3, the DNA is TGTGCCAGCAGCTTGTCGGACAACGCTGAAGCTTTCTTT. Translation gives CASSLSDNAEAFF. The chain recombines TRBV5-5 with TRBJ1-1, with TRBD1 as a possible D gene (5 bases). The length of the CDR3 is 13 residues. Germline V CDR1 and CDR2: SGHKS, YYEKEE (reference sequence). With 1 base removed from V and 6 bases from J, the gap between germline ends came to 10 bases.

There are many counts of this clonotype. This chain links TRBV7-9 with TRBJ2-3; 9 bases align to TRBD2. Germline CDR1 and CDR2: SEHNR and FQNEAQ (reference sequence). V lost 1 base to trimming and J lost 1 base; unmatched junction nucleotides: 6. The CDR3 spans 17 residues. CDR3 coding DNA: TGTGCCAGCAGCTTAGGGGCTAGCGGGACCGGCACAGATACGCAGTATTTT. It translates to CASSLGASGTGTDTQYF.

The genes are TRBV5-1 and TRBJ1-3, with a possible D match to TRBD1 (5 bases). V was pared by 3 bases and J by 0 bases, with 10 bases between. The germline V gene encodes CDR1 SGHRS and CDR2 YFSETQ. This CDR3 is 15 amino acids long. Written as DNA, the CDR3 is TGCGCCAGCAGCTCCGCGGGGGACTCTGGAAACACCATATATTTT. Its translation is CASSSAGDSGNTIYF.

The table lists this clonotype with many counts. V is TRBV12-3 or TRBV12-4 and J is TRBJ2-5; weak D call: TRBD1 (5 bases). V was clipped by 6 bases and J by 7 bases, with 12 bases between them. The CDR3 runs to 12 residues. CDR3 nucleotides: TGTGCCAGCAGCCAAGGACAACCGACCCAGTACTTC. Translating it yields CASSQGQPTQYF.

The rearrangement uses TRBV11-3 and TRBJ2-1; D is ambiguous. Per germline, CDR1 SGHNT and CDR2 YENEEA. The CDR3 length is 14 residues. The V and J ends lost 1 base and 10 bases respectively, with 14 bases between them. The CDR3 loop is CASSLVKPGSEQFF. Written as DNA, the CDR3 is TGTGCCAGCAGCTTAGTAAAACCGGGCTCCGAGCAGTTCTTC.

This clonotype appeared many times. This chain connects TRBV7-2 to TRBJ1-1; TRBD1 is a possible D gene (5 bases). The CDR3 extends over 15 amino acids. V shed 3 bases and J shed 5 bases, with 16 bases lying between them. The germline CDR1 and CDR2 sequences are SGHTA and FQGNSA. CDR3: CASSFFGGGRTEAFF. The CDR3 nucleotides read TGTGCCAGCAGCTTTTTTGGGGGTGGTCGAACTGAAGCTTTCTTT.

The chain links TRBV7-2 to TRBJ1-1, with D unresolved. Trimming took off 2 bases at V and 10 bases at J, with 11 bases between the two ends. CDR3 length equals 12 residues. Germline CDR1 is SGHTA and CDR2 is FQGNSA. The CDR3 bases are TGTGCCAGCAGCTTACCCCTATTGGGAGCTTTCTTT. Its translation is CASSLPLLGAFF.

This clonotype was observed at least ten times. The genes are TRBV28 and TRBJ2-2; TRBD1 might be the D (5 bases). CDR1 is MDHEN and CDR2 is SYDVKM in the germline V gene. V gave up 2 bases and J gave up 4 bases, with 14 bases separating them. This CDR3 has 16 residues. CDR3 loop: CASSLEQDQLTGELFF. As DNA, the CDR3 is TGTGCCAGCAGTTTAGAACAGGATCAACTCACCGGGGAGCTGTTTTTT.

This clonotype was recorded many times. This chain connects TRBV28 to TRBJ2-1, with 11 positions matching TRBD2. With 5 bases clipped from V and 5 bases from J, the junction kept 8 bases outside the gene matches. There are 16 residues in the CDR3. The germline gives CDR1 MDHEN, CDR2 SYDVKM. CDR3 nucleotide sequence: TGTGCCAGCAGTCGTGTGGGACTAGCGGACCACAATGAGCAGTTCTTC. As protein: CASSRVGLADHNEQFF. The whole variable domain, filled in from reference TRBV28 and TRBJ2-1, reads DVKVTQSSRYLVKRTGEKVFLECVQDMDHENMFWYRQDPGLGLRLIYFSYDVKMKEKGDIPEGYSVSREKKERFSLILESASTNQTSMYLCASSRVGLADHNEQFFGPGTRLTVL.

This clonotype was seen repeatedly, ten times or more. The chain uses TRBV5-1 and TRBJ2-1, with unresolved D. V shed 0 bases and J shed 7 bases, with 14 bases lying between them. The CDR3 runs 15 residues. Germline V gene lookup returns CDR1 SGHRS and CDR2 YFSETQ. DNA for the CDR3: TGCGCCAGCAGCTTGGTGGCCCAAGCTGGGAATGAGCAGTTCTTC. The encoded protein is CASSLVAQAGNEQFF.

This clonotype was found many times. The CDR3 coding sequence is TGCAGCGTTGAAGAAGAATACGAGCAGTACTTC. It encodes CSVEEEYEQYF. The chain carries TRBV29-1 and TRBJ2-7; D remains ambiguous. The germline V gene has CDR1 SQVTM and CDR2 ANQGSEA. V was clipped by 0 bases and J by 4 bases, with 4 bases between them. The CDR3 has 11 amino acids.

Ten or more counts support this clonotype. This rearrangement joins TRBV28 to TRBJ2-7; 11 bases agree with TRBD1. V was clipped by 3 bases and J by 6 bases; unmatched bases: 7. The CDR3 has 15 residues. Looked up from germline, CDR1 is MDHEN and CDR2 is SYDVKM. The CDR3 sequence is CASSFWTGGSVEQYF. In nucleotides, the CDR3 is TGTGCCAGCAGTTTCTGGACAGGGGGCTCGGTCGAGCAGTACTTC.

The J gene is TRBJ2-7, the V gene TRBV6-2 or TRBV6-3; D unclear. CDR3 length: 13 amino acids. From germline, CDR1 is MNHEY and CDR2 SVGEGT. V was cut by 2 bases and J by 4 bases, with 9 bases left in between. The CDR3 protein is CASSYRPTYEQYF. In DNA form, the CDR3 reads TGTGCCAGCAGTTACCGGCCGACATACGAGCAGTACTTC.